A selection of T cell receptor beta chains follows, all from one sample in a study of blood T cell repertoires in COVID-19. Data came from immunoSEQ multiplex PCR; TCRdb stores just in-frame clones and leaves some out. Found here are about 180,000 clones, 70% to 90% of them singletons; the top ten hold less than 3.5%. The sequenced sample consisted of peripheral blood. These receptors all stem from a woman younger than 45 with active or convalescent COVID-19. Both conserved end residues are part of each CDR3. Each record gives: V gene, D gene, clone size, J gene, CDR3 protein, CDR3 DNA. A D gene is named only where the DNA matches it firmly. Clone size appears in some rows only: once, few, many, or a class for an expanded clone.

TRBV7-9	-	-	TRBJ1-5	CASSPIRQGQGNQPQHF	TGTGCCAGCAGCCCGATAAGGCAGGGGCAGGGCAATCAGCCCCAGCATTTT
TRBV5-5	TRBD1	-	TRBJ1-6	CASSFQGGNSPLHF	TGTGCCAGCAGCTTCCAGGGGGGCAATTCACCCCTCCACTTT
TRBV5-1	TRBD2	-	TRBJ2-5	CASSWRLAGAQETQYF	TGCGCCAGCAGCTGGCGACTAGCGGGAGCACAAGAGACCCAGTACTTC
TRBV28	-	-	TRBJ1-2	CASSLRQDYGYTF	TGTGCCAGCAGTTTGAGACAGGACTATGGCTACACCTTC
TRBV23-1	-	-	TRBJ2-7	CASVATLFSYEQYF	TGCGCCAGTGTGGCAACCCTTTTCTCCTACGAGCAGTACTTC
TRBV24-1	-	-	TRBJ2-1	CATSDLPSGPYNEQFF	TGTGCCACCAGTGATTTGCCCAGCGGTCCCTACAATGAGCAGTTCTTC
TRBV6-1	TRBD2	-	TRBJ2-7	CASSPSSGRAYEQYF	TGTGCCAGCAGTCCATCTAGCGGGAGAGCCTACGAGCAGTACTTC
TRBV24-1	TRBD2	-	TRBJ2-1	CATSDPRTSEYNEQFF	TGTGCCACCAGTGATCCTCGGACTAGCGAATACAATGAGCAGTTCTTC
TRBV5-1	TRBD1	-	TRBJ1-1	CASIAAGTGASYTEAFF	TGCGCCAGCATAGCCGCCGGGACAGGGGCATCCTACACTGAAGCTTTCTTT
TRBV11-3	-	-	TRBJ2-7	CASSLDPGDDEQYF	TGTGCCAGCAGCTTGGATCCAGGGGACGACGAGCAGTACTTC
TRBV5-1	-	-	TRBJ1-1	CASSQTVMNTEAFF	TGCGCCAGCAGCCAAACAGTTATGAACACTGAAGCTTTCTTT
TRBV9	-	-	TRBJ1-3	CASSDEGVSGNTIYF	TGTGCCAGCAGCGACGAAGGGGTCTCTGGAAACACCATATATTTT
TRBV7-9	-	-	TRBJ2-6	CASSPFVAEPSGANVLTF	TGTGCCAGCAGCCCCTTCGTAGCGGAGCCCTCTGGGGCCAACGTCCTGACTTTC
TRBV2	TRBD1	-	TRBJ1-1	CASGLGQENTEAFF	TGTGCCAGCGGCCTAGGACAGGAGAACACTGAAGCTTTCTTT
TRBV9	-	-	TRBJ1-3	CASSDDTHSGNTIYF	TGTGCCAGCAGCGATGACACACACTCTGGAAACACCATATATTTT
TRBV5-5	TRBD2	few	TRBJ2-2	CASSPTSGRTGELFF	TGTGCCAGCAGCCCTACTAGCGGGAGGACCGGGGAGCTGTTTTTT
TRBV6-6	-	-	TRBJ1-3	CASSYASGIGNTIYF	TGTGCCAGCAGTTACGCATCAGGGATCGGAAACACCATATATTTT
TRBV18	-	-	TRBJ2-7	CASSPARGAYEQYF	TGTGCCAGCTCACCGGCCAGGGGAGCCTACGAGCAGTACTTC
TRBV2	TRBD1	-	TRBJ2-7	CASSAFRQGTSYEQYF	TGTGCCAGCAGTGCATTTCGACAGGGAACTTCCTACGAGCAGTACTTC
TRBV5-1	-	-	TRBJ2-5	CASSLYSPMYQETQYF	TGCGCCAGCAGCTTGTATAGTCCCATGTACCAAGAGACCCAGTACTTC
TRBV4-1	-	-	TRBJ2-1	CASSPMGDSSYNEQFF	TGCGCCAGCAGTCCAATGGGGGACTCCTCCTACAATGAGCAGTTCTTC
TRBV5-1	TRBD1	once	TRBJ2-2	CASSFLRQGRYTGELFF	TGCGCCAGCAGCTTTCTTCGACAGGGGAGGTACACCGGGGAGCTGTTTTTT
TRBV5-6	-	-	TRBJ2-7	CASSFGTRSYEQYF	TGTGCCAGCAGCTTTGGGACTCGCTCCTACGAGCAGTACTTC
TRBV6-1	-	-	TRBJ2-3	CASSEVPLRDTQYF	TGTGCCAGCAGTGAAGTACCCCTCCGGGATACGCAGTATTTT
TRBV2	TRBD1	few	TRBJ1-6	CASNLDRGNSPLHF	TGTGCCAGCAATCTGGACAGGGGGAATTCACCCCTCCACTTT
TRBV2	-	-	TRBJ2-7	CASRTDGSSYEQYF	TGTGCCAGCAGAACGGACGGGAGCTCCTACGAGCAGTACTTC
TRBV21-1	-	-	TRBJ2-7	CASSRDRASYEQYF	TGTGCCAGCAGTCGCGACAGGGCCTCCTACGAGCAGTACTTC
TRBV24-1	TRBD1	-	TRBJ2-1	CATSDPDRLGDYNEQFF	TGTGCCACCAGTGATCCGGACAGGTTGGGAGACTACAATGAGCAGTTCTTC
TRBV29-1	-	-	TRBJ1-2	CSVGGQGLRGYTF	TGCAGCGTTGGGGGTCAGGGCCTCCGGGGCTACACCTTC
TRBV30	-	-	TRBJ1-6	CAWRQGLWNSPLHF	TGTGCCTGGAGGCAGGGGCTTTGGAATTCACCCCTCCACTTT
TRBV7-9	TRBD2	-	TRBJ2-3	CASSLPGTSGSTDTQYF	TGTGCCAGCAGCTTACCCGGGACTAGCGGGTCCACAGATACGCAGTATTTT
TRBV2	-	-	TRBJ2-5	CASRGYNKDWSQETQYF	TGTGCCAGCAGAGGATACAACAAGGACTGGAGCCAAGAGACCCAGTACTTC
TRBV19	-	-	TRBJ1-1	CASSSGPTEAFF	TGTGCCAGTAGTTCAGGGCCCACTGAAGCTTTCTTT
TRBV11-3	TRBD2	-	TRBJ2-3	CASSSGTSGGPSDTQYF	TGTGCCAGCAGCTCTGGGACTAGCGGGGGCCCGTCAGATACGCAGTATTTT
TRBV5-8	TRBD1	once	TRBJ1-4	CASSIGQGGTNEKLFF	TGTGCCAGCAGCATTGGACAGGGCGGAACTAATGAAAAACTGTTTTTT
TRBV6-6	-	-	TRBJ2-2	CASSLGITGELFF	TGTGCCAGCTCCCTCGGGATCACCGGGGAGCTGTTTTTT
TRBV21-1	-	-	TRBJ2-3	CASSKDRGQRTDTQYF	TGTGCCAGCAGCAAAGATCGGGGACAGCGCACAGATACGCAGTATTTT
TRBV2	TRBD2	-	TRBJ2-1	CASSEGLAGRSYNEQFF	TGTGCCAGCAGTGAGGGACTAGCGGGGCGCTCCTACAATGAGCAGTTCTTC
TRBV11-2	-	-	TRBJ2-7	CASSLMAGAEQYF	TGTGCCAGCAGCTTAATGGCAGGGGCCGAGCAGTACTTC
TRBV12-3/TRBV12-4	TRBD1	-	TRBJ1-1	CASSLGDRPFF	TGTGCCAGCAGTTTAGGGGACAGGCCTTTCTTT
TRBV5-1	TRBD1	-	TRBJ1-6	CASSPGQEWNSPLHF	TGCGCCAGCAGCCCGGGACAGGAATGGAATTCACCCCTCCACTTT
TRBV18	TRBD1	once	TRBJ1-1	CASSPRTGGGTEAFF	TGTGCCAGCTCACCCCGGACAGGGGGCGGCACTGAAGCTTTCTTT
TRBV6-4	-	-	TRBJ1-1	CARWTANTEAFF	TGTGCCCGCTGGACAGCGAACACTGAAGCTTTCTTT
TRBV4-1	-	once	TRBJ1-1	CASSPRGVTEAFF	TGCGCCAGCAGCCCTCGGGGGGTGACTGAAGCTTTCTTT
TRBV6-6	-	-	TRBJ1-5	CASSLNRVGQPQHF	TGTGCCAGCAGTTTGAACAGGGTGGGCCAGCCCCAGCATTTT
TRBV5-8	TRBD1	-	TRBJ2-1	CASSLGLGDRGNEQFF	TGTGCCAGCAGCTTGGGCCTTGGGGACAGGGGGAATGAGCAGTTCTTC
TRBV6-1	-	-	TRBJ1-3	CASSEVAGSGNTIYF	TGTGCCAGCAGTGAAGTGGCGGGCTCTGGAAACACCATATATTTT
TRBV3-1/TRBV3-2	TRBD2	-	TRBJ2-7	CASSQRLAVYEQYF	TGTGCCAGCAGCCAGCGACTAGCGGTCTACGAGCAGTACTTC
TRBV19	TRBD1	-	TRBJ1-5	CASSPNTGTGYNQPQHF	TGTGCCAGTAGCCCGAACACTGGGACAGGCTACAATCAGCCCCAGCATTTT
TRBV18	-	-	TRBJ2-5	CASSPPTRETQYF	TGTGCCAGCTCACCACCTACAAGAGAGACCCAGTACTTC
TRBV11-3	TRBD1	-	TRBJ2-7	CASSLGGTGGDEQYF	TGTGCCAGCAGCTTAGGAGGGACAGGGGGCGACGAGCAGTACTTC
TRBV28	TRBD1	-	TRBJ2-1	CASSPGQGVRNEQFF	TGTGCCAGCAGTCCGGGACAGGGGGTTCGAAATGAGCAGTTCTTC
TRBV4-1	TRBD1	-	TRBJ1-6	CASSPIEAGTAYNSPLHF	TGCGCCAGCAGCCCCATCGAGGCCGGGACAGCTTATAATTCACCCCTCCACTTT
TRBV6-4	-	-	TRBJ1-3	CASPRHPELGNTIYF	TGTGCCAGCCCCCGACACCCTGAGCTTGGAAACACCATATATTTT
TRBV19	-	-	TRBJ1-1	CASRFGGQMNTEAFF	TGTGCCAGTAGGTTCGGTGGACAGATGAACACTGAAGCTTTCTTT
TRBV5-1	-	-	TRBJ2-7	CASSLGGEQGYEQYF	TGCGCCAGCAGCTTGGGGGGAGAACAGGGCTACGAGCAGTACTTC
TRBV9	TRBD2	-	TRBJ2-3	CASSGRAGGFYTDTQYF	TGTGCCAGCAGCGGACGAGCGGGGGGGTTTTACACAGATACGCAGTATTTT